The T cell receptor beta chain described here comes from a study of radiotherapy plus CTLA-4 blockade in lung cancer. Study observations and caveats: After radiotherapy and ipilimumab, tumor-derived clones expanded in peripheral blood.

As regards this clone: As yet, its antigen is unknown.

Assay: immunoSEQ multiplex PCR; the TCRdb copy retains only in-frame clones and omits some. This sample has tens of thousands of clones, with 65% to 80% found just once. The material was peripheral blood, obtained from a patient treated with radiotherapy plus ipilimumab. The sequence was collected from a human donor with non-small cell lung cancer whose response to radiotherapy plus ipilimumab could not be evaluated.

The CDR3 DNA reads as TGTGCCAGCAGTGCAGTTACCGGGGAGCTGTTTTTT. Encoded protein: CASSAVTGELFF. This sequence joins TRBV6-4 and TRBJ2-2; D is unresolved. Germline V gene sequence: CDR1 MRHNA, CDR2 SNTAGT. V was clipped by 4 bases and J by 5 bases, with 5 bases between them. This CDR3 has 12 amino acids.